This T cell receptor beta chain was profiled in a study of T cells in Graves' hyperthyroidism and ophthalmopathy. Notes on the study in general: Ophthalmopathy, which appeared later, was predicted by the model a median roughly 6.4 months before onset.

A word on this clonotype: The antigen remains unidentified.

Between the trimmed V and J ends, which lost 5 bases and 5 bases, there was a span of 13 bases. CDR3 size: 13 residues. The germline V gene encodes CDR1 SGHTA and CDR2 FQGNSA. RNA transcripts served as the template for amplifying TCR beta CDR3 regions. Using the HTBI primer set, a first-round RT-PCR was run on the TCR CDR3. TCRdb reprocessed the multiplex PCR reads via MiXCR and lists one record per CDR3 protein. The data contain roughly 720,000 distinct CDR3 sequences, 15% to 20% of them singletons. The chain carries TRBV7-2 and TRBJ2-7, with unresolved D. The TCR sequence derives from a man aged 50 to 59 with Graves' hyperthyroidism. Source material: blood. The CDR3 region is CASSPFLSDEQYF. CDR3 bases: TGTGCCAGCAGCCCCTTCCTCTCGGACGAGCAGTACTTC.